This TCR beta chain was recorded in a study of T cell responses to AZD1222 COVID-19 vaccine. Findings of the study overall: Without day 14 samples, only post-peak T cell repertoires were studied. The CD4 TCRs associated with vaccination extended across spike and predominated at 160-218 and 743-854.

Clones were sequenced by immunoSEQ multiplex PCR, and TCRdb holds only the in-frame ones, with some missing. The sample holds over 120,000 clones; about 92% are singletons and the top ten take about 3.7%. The CDR3 length is 14 residues. Trimming took off 6 bases at V and 0 bases at J, with 9 bases between the two ends. Looked up from germline, CDR1 is MDHEN and CDR2 is SYDVKM. Turning to this clone: The antigen is not known.

Sequences were derived from peripheral blood, sampled 28 days after the second AZD1222 dose. V usage is TRBV28 and J usage is TRBJ2-4, with no clear D. This sequence originates from an adult who received the AZD1222 COVID-19 vaccine. The CDR3 DNA sequence: TGTGCCAGCAGGACGGGTCTAGCCAAAAACATTCAGTACTTC. Its protein is CASRTGLAKNIQYF.